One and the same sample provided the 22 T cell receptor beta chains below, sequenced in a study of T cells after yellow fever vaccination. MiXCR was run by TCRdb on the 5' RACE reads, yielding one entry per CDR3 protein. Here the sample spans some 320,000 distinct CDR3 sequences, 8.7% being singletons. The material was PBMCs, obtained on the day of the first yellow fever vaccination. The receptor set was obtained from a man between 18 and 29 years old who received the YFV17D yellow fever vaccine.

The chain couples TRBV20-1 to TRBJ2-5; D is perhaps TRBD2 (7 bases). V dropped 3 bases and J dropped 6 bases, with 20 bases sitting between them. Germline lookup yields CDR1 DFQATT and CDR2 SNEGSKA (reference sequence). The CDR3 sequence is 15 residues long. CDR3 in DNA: TGCAGTGCTAGGACTCTAGGGGGGGCCGTGAAGACCCAGTACTTC. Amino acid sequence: CSARTLGGAVKTQYF.

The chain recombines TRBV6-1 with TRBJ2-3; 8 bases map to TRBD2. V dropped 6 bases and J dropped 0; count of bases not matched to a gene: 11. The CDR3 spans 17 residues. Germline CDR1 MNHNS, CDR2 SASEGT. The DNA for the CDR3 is TGTGCCAGCAGCCCCGGGTTAGCGGGGAGTAGCACAGATACGCAGTATTTT. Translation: CASSPGLAGSSTDTQYF.

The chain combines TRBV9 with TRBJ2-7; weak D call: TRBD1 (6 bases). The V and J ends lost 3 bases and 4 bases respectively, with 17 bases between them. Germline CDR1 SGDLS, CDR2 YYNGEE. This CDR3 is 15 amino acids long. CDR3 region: CASSDRDTQPYEQYF. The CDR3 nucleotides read TGTGCCAGCAGCGACCGGGACACCCAGCCTTACGAGCAGTACTTC.

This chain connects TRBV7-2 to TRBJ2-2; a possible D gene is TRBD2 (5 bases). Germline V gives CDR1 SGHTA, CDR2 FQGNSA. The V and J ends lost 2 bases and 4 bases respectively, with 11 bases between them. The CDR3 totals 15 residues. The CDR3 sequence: CASSLSSILTGELFF. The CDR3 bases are TGTGCCAGCAGCTTATCTAGCATTCTCACCGGGGAGCTGTTTTTT. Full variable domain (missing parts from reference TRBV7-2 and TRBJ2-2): GAGVSQSPSNKVTEKGKDVELRCDPISGHTALYWYRQSLGQGLEFLIYFQGNSAPDKSGLPSDRFSAERTGGSVSTLTIQRTQQEDSAVYLCASSLSSILTGELFFGEGSRLTVL.

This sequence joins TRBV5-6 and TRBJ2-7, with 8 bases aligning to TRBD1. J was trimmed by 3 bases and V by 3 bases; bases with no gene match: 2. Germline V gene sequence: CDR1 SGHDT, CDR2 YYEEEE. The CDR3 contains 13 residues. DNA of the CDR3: TGTGCCAGCAGCTCGGACAGGGACTACGAGCAGTACGTC. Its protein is CASSSDRDYEQYV.

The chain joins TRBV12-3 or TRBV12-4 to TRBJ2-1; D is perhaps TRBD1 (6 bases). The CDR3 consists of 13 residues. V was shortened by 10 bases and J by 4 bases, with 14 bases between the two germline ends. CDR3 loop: CATIKDSYNEQFF. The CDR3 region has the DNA TGTGCCACGATAAAGGACAGTTACAATGAGCAGTTCTTC.

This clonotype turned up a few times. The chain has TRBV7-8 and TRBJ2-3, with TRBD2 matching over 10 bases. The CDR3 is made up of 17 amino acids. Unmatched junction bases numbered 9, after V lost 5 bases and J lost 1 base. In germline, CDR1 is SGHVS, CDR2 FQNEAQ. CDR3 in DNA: TGTGCCAGCAGCCCGAGCGGGGGGGGAAAGGGCACAGATACGCAGTATTTT. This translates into CASSPSGGGKGTDTQYF.

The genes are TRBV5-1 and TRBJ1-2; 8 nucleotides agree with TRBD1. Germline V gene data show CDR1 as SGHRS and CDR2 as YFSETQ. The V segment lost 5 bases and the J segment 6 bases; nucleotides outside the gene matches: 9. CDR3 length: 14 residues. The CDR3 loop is CASSLLQGEHGYTF. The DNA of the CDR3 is TGCGCCAGCAGTTTGTTACAGGGGGAGCATGGCTACACCTTC.

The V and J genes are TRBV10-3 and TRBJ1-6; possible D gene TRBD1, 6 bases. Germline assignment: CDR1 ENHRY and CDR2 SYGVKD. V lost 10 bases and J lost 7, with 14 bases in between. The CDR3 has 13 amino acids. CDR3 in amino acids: CATGGQGNSPLHF. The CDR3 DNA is TGTGCCACCGGAGGGCAGGGGAATTCACCCCTCCACTTT.

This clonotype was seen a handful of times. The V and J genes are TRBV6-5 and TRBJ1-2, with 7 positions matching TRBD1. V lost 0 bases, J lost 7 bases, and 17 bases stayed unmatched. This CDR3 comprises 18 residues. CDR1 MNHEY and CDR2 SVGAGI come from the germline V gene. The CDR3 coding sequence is TGTGCCAGCAGTTACTCGTTCTCCGGGAGAGGGGGCGCGTTTGGCTACACCTTC. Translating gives CASSYSFSGRGGAFGYTF.

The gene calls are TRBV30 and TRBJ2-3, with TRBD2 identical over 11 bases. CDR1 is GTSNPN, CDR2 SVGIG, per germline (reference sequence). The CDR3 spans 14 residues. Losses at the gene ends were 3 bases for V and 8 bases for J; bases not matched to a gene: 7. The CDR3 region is CAWRVAGGRGTQYF. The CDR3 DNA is TGTGCCTGGAGGGTAGCGGGGGGGCGAGGTACGCAGTATTTT.

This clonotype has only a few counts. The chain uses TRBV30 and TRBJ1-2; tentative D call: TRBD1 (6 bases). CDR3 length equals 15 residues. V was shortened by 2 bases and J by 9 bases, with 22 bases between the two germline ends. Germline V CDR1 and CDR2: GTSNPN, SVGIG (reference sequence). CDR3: CAWSTPGEAAVSYTF. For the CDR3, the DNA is TGTGCCTGGAGTACCCCAGGGGAGGCCGCGGTTAGCTACACCTTC.

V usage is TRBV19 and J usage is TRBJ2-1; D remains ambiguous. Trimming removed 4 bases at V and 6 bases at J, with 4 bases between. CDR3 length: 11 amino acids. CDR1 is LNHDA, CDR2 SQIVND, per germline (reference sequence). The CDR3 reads CASSRINEQFF. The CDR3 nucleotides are TGTGCCAGTAGTAGGATCAATGAGCAGTTCTTC.

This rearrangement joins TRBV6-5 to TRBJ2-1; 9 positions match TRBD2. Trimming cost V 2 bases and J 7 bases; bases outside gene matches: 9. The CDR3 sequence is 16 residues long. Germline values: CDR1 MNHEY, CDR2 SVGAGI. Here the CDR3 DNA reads TGTGCCAGCAGTTACAGCGGGGGGAACCCTATGAATGAGCAGTTCTTC. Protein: CASSYSGGNPMNEQFF.

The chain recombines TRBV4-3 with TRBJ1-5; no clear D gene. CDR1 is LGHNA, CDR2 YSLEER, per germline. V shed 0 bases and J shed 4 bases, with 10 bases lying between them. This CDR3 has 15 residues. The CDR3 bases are TGCGCCAGCAGCCAAGATAGTGTTTTTAATCAGCCCCAGCATTTT. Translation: CASSQDSVFNQPQHF.

The CDR3 bases are TGTGCCAGTAGTATAGGAACATCTTATAGCAATCAGCCCCAGCATTTT. Translated: CASSIGTSYSNQPQHF. The chain couples TRBV19 to TRBJ1-5, with D uncertain. Germline V gene sequence: CDR1 LNHDA, CDR2 SQIVND (reference sequence). The V end lost 1 base, the J end lost 0 bases, and 10 bases lay between the germline ends. The CDR3 has 16 amino acids.

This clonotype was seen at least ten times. The CDR3 sequence: CSARGLAGLDNEQFF. CDR3 sequence (DNA): TGCAGTGCTAGAGGGCTAGCGGGGCTTGACAATGAGCAGTTCTTC. The gene calls are TRBV20-1 and TRBJ2-1; 9 bases align to TRBD2. V lost 1 base and J lost 5; bases outside the gene matches: 6. The length of the CDR3 is 15 residues. Germline V gene sequence: CDR1 DFQATT, CDR2 SNEGSKA (reference sequence).

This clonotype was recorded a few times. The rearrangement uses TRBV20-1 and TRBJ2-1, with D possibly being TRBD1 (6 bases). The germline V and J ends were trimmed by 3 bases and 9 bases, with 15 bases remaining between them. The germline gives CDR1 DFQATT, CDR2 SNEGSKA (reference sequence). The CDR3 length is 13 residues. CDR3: CSARGTTDGEQFF. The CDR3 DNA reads TGCAGTGCTAGGGGGACAACCGATGGTGAGCAGTTCTTC.

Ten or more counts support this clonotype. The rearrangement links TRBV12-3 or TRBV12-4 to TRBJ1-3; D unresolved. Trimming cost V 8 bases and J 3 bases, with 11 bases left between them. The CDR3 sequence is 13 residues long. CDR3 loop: CASGPNGGNTIYF. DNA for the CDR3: TGTGCCAGCGGTCCTAACGGTGGAAACACCATATATTTT.

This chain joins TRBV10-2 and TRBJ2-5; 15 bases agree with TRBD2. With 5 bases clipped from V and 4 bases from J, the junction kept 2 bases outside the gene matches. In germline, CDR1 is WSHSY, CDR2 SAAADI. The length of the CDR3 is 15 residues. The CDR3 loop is CASSWGLAGGETQYF. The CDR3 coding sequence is TGCGCCAGCAGTTGGGGACTAGCGGGGGGAGAGACCCAGTACTTC.

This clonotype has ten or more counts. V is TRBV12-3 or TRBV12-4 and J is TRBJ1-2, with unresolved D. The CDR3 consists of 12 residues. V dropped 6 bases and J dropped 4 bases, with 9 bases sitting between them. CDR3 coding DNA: TGTGCCAGCAGGGACGAGAGCTATGGCTACACCTTC. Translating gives CASRDESYGYTF.

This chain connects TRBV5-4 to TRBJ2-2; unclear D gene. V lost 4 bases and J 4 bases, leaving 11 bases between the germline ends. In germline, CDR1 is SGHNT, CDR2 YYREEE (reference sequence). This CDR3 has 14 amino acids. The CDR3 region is CASSPGIFTGELFF. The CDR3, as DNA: TGTGCCAGCAGCCCTGGGATCTTCACCGGGGAGCTGTTTTTT. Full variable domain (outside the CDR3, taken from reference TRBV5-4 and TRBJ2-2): ETGVTQSPTHLIKTRGQQVTLRCSSQSGHNTVSWYQQALGQGPQFIFQYYREEENGRGNFPPRFSGLQFPNYSSELNVNALELDDSALYLCASSPGIFTGELFFGEGSRLTVL.